Here is one T cell receptor beta chain with its context. Its antigen is not known. This same CDR3 is encoded by further DNA sequences in the sample. V was pared by 4 bases and J by 0 bases, with 2 bases of the junction left unmatched. Germline V lookup: CDR1 SQVTM, CDR2 ANQGSEA. CDR3 length: 13 residues. This sample was taken from a study of shared clonotypes between healthy human individuals. Repertoires were generated with immunoSEQ multiplex PCR, while TCRdb's copy carries only in-frame clones and drops some. The repertoire has about 2 million clones, around 96% of them found once; the top ten carry approximately 1.2%. Study-wide results and limits: Clonotype sharing among donors was expected to depend on sequencing depth. Between four donors, naive CD4 clonotypes were shared at a level of approximately 5%.

It was CD45RO-negative cells, positively selected for CCR7, that made up naive CD8 cells, with terminally differentiated effector memory CD45RA+ cells excluded. The genes are TRBV29-1 and TRBJ2-7, with 8 bases that match TRBD2. The TCR comes from a man aged 18 to 30 in good health. Input material: naive CD8+ T cells sorted from blood. The CDR3 is CSVAGGSSYEQYF. The CDR3 DNA is TGCAGCGTTGCGGGGGGGAGCTCCTACGAGCAGTACTTC.